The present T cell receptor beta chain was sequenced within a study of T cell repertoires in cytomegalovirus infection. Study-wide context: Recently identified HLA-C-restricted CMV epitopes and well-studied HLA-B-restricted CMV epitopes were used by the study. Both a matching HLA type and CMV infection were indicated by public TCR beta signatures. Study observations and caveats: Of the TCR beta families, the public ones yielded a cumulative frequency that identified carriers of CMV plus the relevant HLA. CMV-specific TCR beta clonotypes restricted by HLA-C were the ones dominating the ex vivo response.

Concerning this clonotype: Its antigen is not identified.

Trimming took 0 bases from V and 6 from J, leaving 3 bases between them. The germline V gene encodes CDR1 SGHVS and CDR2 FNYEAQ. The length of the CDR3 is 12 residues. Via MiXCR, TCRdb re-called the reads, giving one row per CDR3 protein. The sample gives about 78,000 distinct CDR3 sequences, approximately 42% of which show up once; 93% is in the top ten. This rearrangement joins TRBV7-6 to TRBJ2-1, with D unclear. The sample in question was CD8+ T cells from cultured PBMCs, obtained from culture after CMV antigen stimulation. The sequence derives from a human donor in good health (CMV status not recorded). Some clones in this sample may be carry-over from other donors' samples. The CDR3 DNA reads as TGTGCCAGCAGCTTAGCGATCAATGAGCAGTTCTTC. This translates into CASSLAINEQFF.